There are many counts of the clone carrying this T cell receptor (beta chain). This sample was included in a study of response to subunit inactivated influenza vaccine. Via MiXCR, TCRdb re-called the RT-PCR reads, giving one row per CDR3 protein. Of about 500,000 distinct CDR3 sequences listed, 16% are singletons. The CDR3 is 15 residues long. With 4 bases removed from V and 3 bases from J, the gap between germline ends came to 14 bases. The sequencing here drew on CD4+ T cells sorted from PBMCs, taken 23 months after vaccination. The source is a man aged 50 to 69 who received an inactivated influenza vaccine. V usage is TRBV12-3 or TRBV12-4 and J usage is TRBJ2-3, with D possibly being TRBD2 (6 bases). The CDR3 DNA reads as TGTGCCAGCAGTTGGAGGGGAGGTAGTACAGATACGCAGTATTTT. Protein sequence: CASSWRGGSTDTQYF.